Listed below are T cell receptor beta chains from one sample, sequenced in a study of early T cells in non-severe SARS-CoV-2 infection. TCRdb redid the calling of the 5' RACE reads with MiXCR, one entry per CDR3 protein. Of 30,000 to 35,000 distinct CDR3 sequences listed, approximately 6% were seen once; the top ten hold approximately 7.5%. Sequenced sample: whole blood. The source is an adult who was a healthcare worker with PCR-confirmed SARS-CoV-2 infection or an uninfected control (not recorded which). Both conserved end residues are part of each CDR3. Fields, in order: V gene, J gene, D gene, clone size, CDR3 DNA, CDR3 protein. D genes are given only for firm matches. Clone size appears in some rows only: once, few, many, or a class for an expanded clone.

V gene: TRBV24-1
J gene: TRBJ1-1
D gene: NA
clone size: many
CDR3 DNA: TGTGCCACCATGGAAACAGGGAACACTGAAGCTTTCTTT
CDR3 protein: CATMETGNTEAFF

V gene: TRBV2
J gene: TRBJ1-5
D gene: NA
clone size: many
CDR3 DNA: TGTGCCAGCAGTAGTGGACGGAACAATCAGCCCCAGCATTTT
CDR3 protein: CASSSGRNNQPQHF

V gene: TRBV30
J gene: TRBJ2-4
D gene: NA
clone size: many
CDR3 DNA: TGTGCCCTTGGTGGGGAAGGGGTAAACATTCAGTACTTC
CDR3 protein: CALGGEGVNIQYF

V gene: TRBV5-1
J gene: TRBJ1-2
D gene: NA
clone size: NA
CDR3 DNA: TGCGCCAGCAGCTCAGACAATGGCTATGGCTACACCTTC
CDR3 protein: CASSSDNGYGYTF

V gene: TRBV5-8
J gene: TRBJ1-5
D gene: NA
clone size: medium-sized
CDR3 DNA: TGTGCCAGCAGCTTGGAAGGGGCTTATAATCAGCCCCAGCATTTT
CDR3 protein: CASSLEGAYNQPQHF

V gene: TRBV7-9
J gene: TRBJ1-4
D gene: NA
clone size: many
CDR3 DNA: TGTGCCAGCAGCTTAGCGAGGCGGGCAACTAATGAAAAACTGTTTTTT
CDR3 protein: CASSLARRATNEKLFF

V gene: TRBV6-2/TRBV6-3
J gene: TRBJ1-1
D gene: NA
clone size: many
CDR3 DNA: TGTGCCGCCGAACCGGGGCGGTTGAACACTGAAGCTTTCTTT
CDR3 protein: CAAEPGRLNTEAFF

V gene: TRBV12-3/TRBV12-4
J gene: TRBJ2-2
D gene: NA
clone size: NA
CDR3 DNA: TGTGCCAGCAGCCCCCCATGGGGGATTACCGGGGAGCTGTTTTTT
CDR3 protein: CASSPPWGITGELFF

V gene: TRBV9
J gene: TRBJ1-5
D gene: NA
clone size: many
CDR3 DNA: TGTGCCAGCAGCGTAGCAGGGGCCGGGGAGCCCCAGCATTTT
CDR3 protein: CASSVAGAGEPQHF

V gene: TRBV20-1
J gene: TRBJ1-5
D gene: NA
clone size: many
CDR3 DNA: TGCAGTGCTAGACCCGGACGGACCAATCAGCCCCAGCATTTT
CDR3 protein: CSARPGRTNQPQHF

V gene: TRBV11-2
J gene: TRBJ2-7
D gene: NA
clone size: NA
CDR3 DNA: TGTGCCAGCAGCTTTTCATCAAACATCTACGAGCAGTACTTC
CDR3 protein: CASSFSSNIYEQYF

V gene: TRBV7-9
J gene: TRBJ1-3
D gene: NA
clone size: many
CDR3 DNA: TGTGCCAGCAGCTTAGAGGAGAGGAGAAACACCATATATTTT
CDR3 protein: CASSLEERRNTIYF

V gene: TRBV5-4
J gene: TRBJ2-7
D gene: TRBD2
clone size: NA
CDR3 DNA: TGTGCCAGCAGTGGAGGACTAGCTCGGGGGGAGCAGTACTTC
CDR3 protein: CASSGGLARGEQYF

V gene: TRBV7-9
J gene: TRBJ2-1
D gene: NA
clone size: NA
CDR3 DNA: TGTGCCAGCAGCTCGTATCTTCGTAACAGGGACAATGAGCAGTTCTTC
CDR3 protein: CASSSYLRNRDNEQFF

V gene: TRBV6-6
J gene: TRBJ1-6
D gene: NA
clone size: many
CDR3 DNA: TGTGCCAGCAGTTTAACAGGGACGAGGTATTCACCCCTCCACTTT
CDR3 protein: CASSLTGTRYSPLHF

V gene: TRBV20-1
J gene: TRBJ1-1
D gene: NA
clone size: NA
CDR3 DNA: TGCAGTGCTAGAGATCCTCGACAGGATGAAGCTTTCTTT
CDR3 protein: CSARDPRQDEAFF

V gene: TRBV7-9
J gene: TRBJ1-2
D gene: NA
clone size: many
CDR3 DNA: TGTGCCAGCAGCACTCACAGTAAAACTAACTATGGCTACACCTTC
CDR3 protein: CASSTHSKTNYGYTF

V gene: TRBV29-1
J gene: TRBJ2-5
D gene: NA
clone size: many
CDR3 DNA: TGCAGCGTTGTAAGGACTAACCCCAAAGAGACCCAGTACTTC
CDR3 protein: CSVVRTNPKETQYF

V gene: TRBV7-9
J gene: TRBJ2-3
D gene: NA
clone size: NA
CDR3 DNA: TGTGCCAGCAGCTTACTGGAAGATACGCAGTATTTT
CDR3 protein: CASSLLEDTQYF

V gene: TRBV7-2
J gene: TRBJ1-5
D gene: NA
clone size: many
CDR3 DNA: TGTGCCAGCAGCTTAGAGCCCAATCAGCCCCAGCATTTT
CDR3 protein: CASSLEPNQPQHF

V gene: TRBV7-9
J gene: TRBJ2-5
D gene: TRBD2
clone size: many
CDR3 DNA: TGTGCCAGCAGCTTAGACAGCGGGAAGACCCAGTACTTC
CDR3 protein: CASSLDSGKTQYF

V gene: TRBV6-1
J gene: TRBJ2-7
D gene: TRBD2
clone size: many
CDR3 DNA: TGTGCCAGCACTGAGAGCGGGGGGGCCTACGAGCAGTACTTC
CDR3 protein: CASTESGGAYEQYF

V gene: TRBV7-7
J gene: TRBJ2-1
D gene: TRBD2
clone size: many
CDR3 DNA: TGTGCCAGCAGCCCGGGACTAGTTGGGTACAATGAGCAGTTCTTC
CDR3 protein: CASSPGLVGYNEQFF

V gene: TRBV20-1
J gene: TRBJ2-1
D gene: NA
clone size: few
CDR3 DNA: TGCAGTGCCCCGCGCGGATCCTACAATGAGCAGTTCTTC
CDR3 protein: CSAPRGSYNEQFF

V gene: TRBV12-3/TRBV12-4
J gene: TRBJ2-7
D gene: TRBD1
clone size: few
CDR3 DNA: TGTGCCAGCAGCTACGTGGGACAGGGGGAGTACTTC
CDR3 protein: CASSYVGQGEYF

V gene: TRBV27
J gene: TRBJ1-2
D gene: NA
clone size: NA
CDR3 DNA: TGTGCCAGCAGTTTATGGGGGACCCCGGGCTATGGCTACACCTTC
CDR3 protein: CASSLWGTPGYGYTF

V gene: TRBV12-3/TRBV12-4
J gene: TRBJ2-7
D gene: NA
clone size: many
CDR3 DNA: TGTGCCAGCAGTTTACGGACAACCTACGAGCAGTACTTC
CDR3 protein: CASSLRTTYEQYF

V gene: TRBV5-1
J gene: TRBJ2-7
D gene: TRBD1
clone size: many
CDR3 DNA: TGCGCCAGCAGCTTCGCGACAGGGACCGAGCAGTACTTC
CDR3 protein: CASSFATGTEQYF

V gene: TRBV29-1
J gene: TRBJ2-7
D gene: NA
clone size: many
CDR3 DNA: TGCAGCGTGCTGGGGGGACCGACCTACGAGCAGTACTTC
CDR3 protein: CSVLGGPTYEQYF

V gene: TRBV3-1
J gene: TRBJ2-1
D gene: NA
clone size: many
CDR3 DNA: TGTGCCAGCAGCCAAGGTGCAGTGAGGGGCAATGAGCAGTTCTTC
CDR3 protein: CASSQGAVRGNEQFF

V gene: TRBV2
J gene: TRBJ2-2
D gene: NA
clone size: NA
CDR3 DNA: TGTGCCAGCATCTCAGGAGGGGCGAACACCGGGGAGCTGTTTTTT
CDR3 protein: CASISGGANTGELFF

V gene: TRBV29-1
J gene: TRBJ1-2
D gene: TRBD1
clone size: many
CDR3 DNA: TGCAGCGTTGAATACAGGGGATCTTATGGCTACACCTTC
CDR3 protein: CSVEYRGSYGYTF

V gene: TRBV7-2
J gene: TRBJ2-7
D gene: TRBD2
clone size: many
CDR3 DNA: TGTGCCAGCGGATCACCCCCGGGGGGAGAGTACGAGCAGTACTTC
CDR3 protein: CASGSPPGGEYEQYF

V gene: TRBV11-2
J gene: TRBJ2-1
D gene: NA
clone size: many
CDR3 DNA: TGTGCCAGCAGCTTGGAACACCCCGCCAATGAGCAGTTCTTC
CDR3 protein: CASSLEHPANEQFF

V gene: TRBV11-2
J gene: TRBJ1-1
D gene: TRBD1
clone size: many
CDR3 DNA: TGTGCCAGCAGTCCCGGACAGGGCGGATACAACACTGAAGCTTTCTTT
CDR3 protein: CASSPGQGGYNTEAFF

V gene: TRBV18
J gene: TRBJ2-5
D gene: TRBD1
clone size: NA
CDR3 DNA: TGTGCCAGCTCACTCGACAGGGTCCAAGAGACCCAGTACTTC
CDR3 protein: CASSLDRVQETQYF

V gene: TRBV6-4
J gene: TRBJ2-3
D gene: NA
clone size: few
CDR3 DNA: TGTGCCAGCAGTGACGACTCCTCAGATACGCAGTATTTT
CDR3 protein: CASSDDSSDTQYF

V gene: TRBV6-2/TRBV6-3
J gene: TRBJ2-7
D gene: NA
clone size: many
CDR3 DNA: TGTGCCAGCAGATCAACAGGGACTGTCTACGAGCAGTACTTC
CDR3 protein: CASRSTGTVYEQYF

V gene: TRBV6-5
J gene: TRBJ1-2
D gene: NA
clone size: many
CDR3 DNA: TGTGCCAGCAGTACGGGACGAAACTATGGCTACACCTTC
CDR3 protein: CASSTGRNYGYTF

V gene: TRBV28
J gene: TRBJ1-6
D gene: NA
clone size: many
CDR3 DNA: TGTGCCAGCAGTTTAGGGGGGGCCCATAATTCACCCCTCCACTTT
CDR3 protein: CASSLGGAHNSPLHF

V gene: TRBV7-2
J gene: TRBJ2-7
D gene: NA
clone size: many
CDR3 DNA: TGTGCCAGCAGCGGAGGGGACCGCCGCTCGCAGTACTTC
CDR3 protein: CASSGGDRRSQYF

V gene: TRBV5-1
J gene: TRBJ1-2
D gene: NA
clone size: NA
CDR3 DNA: TGCGCCAGCAGCGCCCTACAGGGTAGCTATGGCTACACCTTC
CDR3 protein: CASSALQGSYGYTF

V gene: TRBV11-2
J gene: TRBJ2-7
D gene: NA
clone size: many
CDR3 DNA: TGTGCCAGCAGCTCACAGGGAGGAGTGCGCGAGCAGTACTTC
CDR3 protein: CASSSQGGVREQYF

V gene: TRBV12-3/TRBV12-4
J gene: TRBJ1-1
D gene: NA
clone size: many
CDR3 DNA: TGTGCCAGCAGTTTAACGACAGGAACGAACACTGAAGCTTTCTTT
CDR3 protein: CASSLTTGTNTEAFF

V gene: TRBV28
J gene: TRBJ2-3
D gene: TRBD2
clone size: many
CDR3 DNA: TGTGCCAGCACCTCTAGCGGGGGGGCTCGCACAGATACGCAGTATTTT
CDR3 protein: CASTSSGGARTDTQYF

V gene: TRBV20-1
J gene: TRBJ2-7
D gene: TRBD1
clone size: many
CDR3 DNA: TGCAGTGTTACAGGACAGGCCCCCTACGAGCAGTACTTC
CDR3 protein: CSVTGQAPYEQYF

V gene: TRBV4-2
J gene: TRBJ2-1
D gene: TRBD2
clone size: many
CDR3 DNA: TGTGCCAGCAGCCAAGGCCAGACTAGCGGGGCCTACAATGAGCAGTTCTTC
CDR3 protein: CASSQGQTSGAYNEQFF

V gene: TRBV12-3/TRBV12-4
J gene: TRBJ2-5
D gene: NA
clone size: many
CDR3 DNA: TGTGCCAGCAGTTTTAGGACAGACCAAGAGACCCAGTACTTC
CDR3 protein: CASSFRTDQETQYF

V gene: TRBV24-1
J gene: TRBJ2-3
D gene: NA
clone size: NA
CDR3 DNA: TGTGCCACAGTGGACGGCCAGACCACAGATACGCAGTATTTT
CDR3 protein: CATVDGQTTDTQYF

V gene: TRBV20-1
J gene: TRBJ2-1
D gene: NA
clone size: NA
CDR3 DNA: TGCAGTGCTATCACTAGCCGTCACTACAATGAGCAGTTCTTC
CDR3 protein: CSAITSRHYNEQFF

V gene: TRBV30
J gene: TRBJ2-2
D gene: NA
clone size: few
CDR3 DNA: TGTGCCTGGAGTCCCGGGAACGCGAACACCGGGGAGCTGTTTTTT
CDR3 protein: CAWSPGNANTGELFF

V gene: TRBV28
J gene: TRBJ2-7
D gene: TRBD2
clone size: many
CDR3 DNA: TGTGCCAGCAGACGTCCTGGCGGGGGGCTCTACGAGCAGTACTTC
CDR3 protein: CASRRPGGGLYEQYF

V gene: TRBV14
J gene: TRBJ2-5
D gene: TRBD2
clone size: once
CDR3 DNA: TGTGCCAGCAGCCAAGGACTAGCGGGGGTCGCAGAGACCCAGTACTTC
CDR3 protein: CASSQGLAGVAETQYF

V gene: TRBV10-1
J gene: TRBJ1-1
D gene: NA
clone size: many
CDR3 DNA: TGCGCCAGCAGTGAGGCCGTGAACACTGAAGCTTTCTTT
CDR3 protein: CASSEAVNTEAFF

V gene: TRBV12-3/TRBV12-4
J gene: TRBJ1-2
D gene: TRBD1
clone size: NA
CDR3 DNA: TGTGCCAGCAGACAAAGAACAGGGGGCAGCTATGGCTACACCTTC
CDR3 protein: CASRQRTGGSYGYTF